A selection of T cell receptor beta chains follows, all from one sample in a study of OX40 agonist ivuxolimab in advanced cancers. The assay was immunoSEQ multiplex PCR, and TCRdb's table has in-frame clones only and misses some. The sample has 50,000 to 65,000 clones, approximately 80% seen once. Specimen: CD4+ or CD8+ T cells sorted from blood, collected in a trial of the OX40 agonist ivuxolimab. These receptors came from an adult with an advanced solid tumor such as melanoma, head and neck, liver or kidney cancer. Each CDR3 is given with its conserved first and last residue. The D gene is left open where the match is weak. Rows give clone size only sometimes, using once, few, many, or a class for an expanded clone.

>14|.|TRBJ2-2|.|TRBV27
CASRTGHLTGELFF
TGTGCCAGCAGAACCGGACATCTTACCGGGGAGCTGTTTTTT
>13|.|TRBJ2-3|.|TRBV25-1
CASSHARTDTQYF
TGTGCCAGCAGCCACGCACGCACAGATACGCAGTATTTT
>13|.|TRBJ1-1|.|TRBV10-2
CASSESPGGEAFF
TGCGCCAGCAGTGAGTCCCCGGGCGGGGAAGCTTTCTTT
>15|.|TRBJ2-1|.|TRBV9
CASNQVEVGGGEQFF
TGTGCCAGCAACCAGGTGGAGGTCGGGGGAGGTGAGCAGTTCTTC
>11|.|TRBJ1-2|.|TRBV20-1
CSAVALYGYTF
TGCAGTGCCGTGGCCCTCTATGGCTACACCTTC
>15|.|TRBJ2-7|.|TRBV28
CASSSPRRGTYEQYF
TGTGCCAGCAGTTCCCCGCGCAGGGGTACCTACGAGCAGTACTTC
>15|.|TRBJ2-7|.|TRBV21-1
CASSKRLLCRYEQYF
TGTGCCAGCAGCAAGAGACTACTGTGCCGCTACGAGCAGTACTTC
>15|TRBD2|TRBJ2-7|.|TRBV4-3
CASSQDAAGGYEQYF
TGCGCCAGCAGCCAAGACGCAGCGGGGGGGTACGAGCAGTACTTC
>14|.|TRBJ1-6|.|TRBV5-4
CASSLATGNSPLHF
TGTGCCAGCAGCTTGGCTACAGGGAATTCACCCCTCCACTTT
>15|.|TRBJ2-5|.|TRBV5-1
CASSLDRAWGETQYF
TGCGCCAGCAGCTTGGACAGGGCATGGGGGGAGACCCAGTACTTC
>15|.|TRBJ1-1|.|TRBV10-3
CAISHLFGPDTEAFF
TGTGCCATCAGCCACTTGTTCGGGCCGGACACTGAAGCTTTCTTT
>14|.|TRBJ2-7|.|TRBV5-5
CASSLRQGSHEQYF
TGTGCCAGCAGCTTGAGGCAGGGGTCGCACGAGCAGTACTTC
>13|.|TRBJ1-1|.|TRBV5-1
CASSRTVNTEAFF
TGCGCCAGCAGCAGGACCGTGAACACTGAAGCTTTCTTT
>18|.|TRBJ1-5|.|TRBV19
CASSPRGGEIGLNQPQHF
TGTGCCAGTAGTCCTAGAGGGGGGGAGATTGGCCTCAATCAGCCCCAGCATTTT
>16|TRBD2|TRBJ2-3|.|TRBV5-5
CASSLRSTSGSDTQYF
TGTGCCAGCAGCTTGCGATCGACTAGCGGTTCAGATACGCAGTATTTT
>14|.|TRBJ2-1|.|TRBV5-1
CASSSRGSGNEQFF
TGCGCCAGCAGCAGCCGAGGATCGGGAAATGAGCAGTTCTTC
>15|.|TRBJ2-3|.|TRBV27
CASVILGASTDTQYF
TGTGCCAGCGTAATACTTGGCGCTAGCACAGATACGCAGTATTTT
>16|.|TRBJ1-1|.|TRBV4-1
CASSQGWLRPGTEAFF
TGCGCCAGCAGCCAAGGTTGGTTGCGGCCGGGCACTGAAGCTTTCTTT
>14|TRBD2|TRBJ2-1|.|TRBV5-1
CASSFGSSGGEQFF
TGCGCCAGCAGCTTCGGGAGTTCGGGAGGGGAGCAGTTCTTC
>19|TRBD2|TRBJ2-1|once|TRBV9
CASTPGLAKSSPSYNEQFF
TGTGCCAGCACACCGGGACTAGCGAAATCAAGCCCTTCCTACAATGAGCAGTTCTTC
>15|.|TRBJ1-5|few|TRBV18
CASSPGGSYTEPQHF
TGTGCCAGCTCACCAGGGGGGTCATATACTGAGCCCCAGCATTTT
>12|.|TRBJ1-2|once|TRBV30
CAWSVGGHGYTF
TGTGCCTGGAGTGTAGGGGGGCATGGCTACACCTTC
>16|.|TRBJ1-3|.|TRBV7-9
CASSLGFSSSGNTIYF
TGTGCCAGCAGCTTAGGCTTCTCGAGCTCTGGAAACACCATATATTTT
>14|TRBD1|TRBJ1-2|few|TRBV27
CASSPDRGVYGYTF
TGTGCCAGCAGTCCGGACAGGGGCGTCTATGGCTACACCTTC
>13|TRBD2|TRBJ2-3|.|TRBV7-3
CASGLASPDTQYF
TGTGCCAGCGGACTAGCAAGTCCAGATACGCAGTATTTT
>12|.|TRBJ2-7|.|TRBV19
CATGAGRNEQYF
TGTGCCACAGGCGCAGGGCGCAACGAGCAGTACTTC
>15|.|TRBJ2-7|.|TRBV7-9
CASSLITGQIYEQYF
TGTGCCAGCAGCTTAATAACGGGACAAATCTACGAGCAGTACTTC
>13|TRBD1|TRBJ1-2|.|TRBV5-5
CASRLETGIGYTF
TGTGCCAGCAGGTTAGAGACAGGGATCGGCTACACCTTC
>15|.|TRBJ1-2|.|TRBV5-6
CASSLDQSGWYGYTF
TGTGCCAGCAGCTTAGATCAATCGGGGTGGTATGGCTACACCTTC
>13|.|TRBJ1-5|.|TRBV7-2
CASSSQGDQPQHF
TGTGCCAGCAGCTCTCAGGGAGATCAGCCCCAGCATTTT
>13|.|TRBJ2-7|.|TRBV5-1
CASSLETNYEQYF
TGCGCCAGCAGCTTGGAGACAAACTACGAGCAGTACTTC
>17|.|TRBJ1-6|few|TRBV7-2
CASSSRITGLGDSPLHF
TGTGCCAGCAGCTCGAGGATAACGGGGTTGGGGGATTCACCCCTCCACTTT
>15|.|TRBJ2-1|once|TRBV10-2
CASKESGVGYNEQFF
TGCGCCAGCAAGGAGTCGGGAGTCGGATACAATGAGCAGTTCTTC
>16|TRBD2|TRBJ2-3|.|TRBV4-1
CASSQDGAGGSDTQYF
TGCGCCAGCAGCCAAGATGGAGCGGGAGGCTCAGATACGCAGTATTTT
>12|.|TRBJ2-7|.|TRBV28
CASRTPAYEQYF
TGTGCCAGCAGGACACCAGCCTACGAGCAGTACTTC
>17|.|TRBJ1-2|.|TRBV19
CASSELRDAKINYGYTF
TGTGCCAGTAGCGAATTACGGGACGCCAAAATAAACTATGGCTACACCTTC
>14|.|TRBJ1-5|.|TRBV2
CASGQGPGGQPQHF
TGTGCCAGCGGCCAGGGCCCGGGGGGACAGCCCCAGCATTTT
>15|.|TRBJ2-1|once|TRBV6-5
CASSLAATSYNEQFF
TGTGCCAGCAGTTTAGCGGCCACTTCCTACAATGAGCAGTTCTTC
>15|TRBD1|TRBJ1-1|once|TRBV5-1
CASSPMGQPYTEAFF
TGCGCCAGCAGCCCCATGGGACAGCCTTACACTGAAGCTTTCTTT
>16|TRBD2|TRBJ2-2|.|TRBV29-1
CSVHRGASGGTGELFF
TGCAGCGTCCACCGGGGGGCTAGCGGGGGAACCGGGGAGCTGTTTTTT